This T cell receptor (beta chain) was recovered during a study of T cell repertoires in cytomegalovirus infection. Germline assignment: CDR1 LNHDA and CDR2 SQIVND (reference sequence). Trimming left V 1 base short and J 3 bases short, with 12 bases between. The CDR3 has 15 amino acids. TCRdb redid the calling of the reads with MiXCR, one entry per CDR3 protein. Of approximately 700,000 distinct CDR3 sequences in the sample, 35% were seen once. The receptor's source is a human donor in good health (CMV status not recorded). Some clones in this sample may be carry-over from other donors' samples. The sequencing input was PBMCs. The gene calls are TRBV19 and TRBJ1-2; possibly TRBD1 for D (5 bases). The CDR3 is CASSIGAGGHYGYTF. The DNA of the CDR3 is TGTGCCAGTAGTATAGGTGCCGGGGGACACTATGGCTACACCTTC. Based on the CDR3 plus reference TRBV19 and TRBJ1-2, the full variable domain is DGGITQSPKYLFRKEGQNVTLSCEQNLNHDAMYWYRQDPGQGLRLIYYSQIVNDFQKGDIAEGYSVSREKKESFPLTVTSAQKNPTAFYLCASSIGAGGHYGYTFGSGTRLTVV.